This T cell receptor (beta chain) was documented in a study of T cells after yellow fever vaccination. Study in general: SMART-Seq v4 Ultra Low Input handled preparation of low-cell-number fractions.

Study-level findings and limits: Reappearance after the booster was seen for most primary-vaccination clones, at 95% to 96% CD4 and more than 80% CD8.

As regards this clonotype: Its specificity is unknown.

This CDR3 has 14 residues. Trimming took 6 bases from V and 0 from J; bases not matched to a gene: 4. Germline-derived CDR1 and CDR2 are DFQATT and SNEGSKA (reference sequence). It was through 5'RACE template switching that TCR cDNA was made, with a universal primer site and UMIs added. MiXCR, run by TCRdb on the 5' RACE reads, gives a single entry per CDR3 protein. The sample has some 550,000 distinct CDR3 sequences, about 19% seen once; the top ten hold around an eighth. Sequencing was performed on PBMCs, taken 15 days after the yellow fever booster vaccination. The V gene is TRBV20-1, the J gene TRBJ2-4, with TRBD1 identical over 8 bases. This TCR was recovered from a man between 25 and 39 years old who received the YFV17D yellow fever vaccine. CDR3 residues: CSAPDRGAKNIQYF. The DNA for the CDR3 is TGCAGTGCCCCAGACAGGGGAGCCAAAAACATTCAGTACTTC.